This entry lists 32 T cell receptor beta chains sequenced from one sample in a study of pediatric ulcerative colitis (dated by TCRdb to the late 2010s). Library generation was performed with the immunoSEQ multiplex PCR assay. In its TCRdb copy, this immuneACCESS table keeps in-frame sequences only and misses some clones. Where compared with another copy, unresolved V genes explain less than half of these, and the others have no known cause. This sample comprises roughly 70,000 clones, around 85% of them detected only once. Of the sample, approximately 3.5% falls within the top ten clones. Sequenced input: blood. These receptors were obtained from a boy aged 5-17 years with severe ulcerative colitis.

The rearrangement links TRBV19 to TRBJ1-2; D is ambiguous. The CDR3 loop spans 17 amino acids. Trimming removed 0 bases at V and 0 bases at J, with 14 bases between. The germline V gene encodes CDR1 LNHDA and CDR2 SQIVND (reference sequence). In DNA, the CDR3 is TGTGCCAGTAGTATAGAAGGTCTTCTAAAGGCTAACTATGGCTACACCTTC. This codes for CASSIEGLLKANYGYTF.

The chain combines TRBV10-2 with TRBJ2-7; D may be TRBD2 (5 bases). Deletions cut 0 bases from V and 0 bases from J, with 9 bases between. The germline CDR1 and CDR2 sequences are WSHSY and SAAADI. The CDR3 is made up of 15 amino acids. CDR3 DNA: TGCGCCAGCAGTGAGTCTCCGGGAAGCTCCTACGAGCAGTACTTC. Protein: CASSESPGSSYEQYF.

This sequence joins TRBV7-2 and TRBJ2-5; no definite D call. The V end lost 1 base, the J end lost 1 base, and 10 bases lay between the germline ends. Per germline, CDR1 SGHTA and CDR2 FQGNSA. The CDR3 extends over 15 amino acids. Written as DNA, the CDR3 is TGTGCCAGCAGCTTAGTACCCACCTTCCAAGAGACCCAGTACTTC. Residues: CASSLVPTFQETQYF. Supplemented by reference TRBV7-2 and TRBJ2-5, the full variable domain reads GAGVSQSPSNKVTEKGKDVELRCDPISGHTALYWYRQSLGQGLEFLIYFQGNSAPDKSGLPSDRFSAERTGGSVSTLTIQRTQQEDSAVYLCASSLVPTFQETQYFGPGTRLLVL.

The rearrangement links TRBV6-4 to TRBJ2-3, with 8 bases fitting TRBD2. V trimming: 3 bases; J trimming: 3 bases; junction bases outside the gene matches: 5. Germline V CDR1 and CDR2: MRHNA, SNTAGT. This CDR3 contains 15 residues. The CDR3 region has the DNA TGTGCCAGCAGTGAGACGGGAGGGGGAACAGATACGCAGTATTTT. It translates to CASSETGGGTDTQYF.

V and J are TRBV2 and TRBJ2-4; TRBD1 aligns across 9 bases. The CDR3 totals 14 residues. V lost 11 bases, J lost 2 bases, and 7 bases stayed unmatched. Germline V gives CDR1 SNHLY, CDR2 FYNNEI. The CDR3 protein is CAVETGGTKNIQYF. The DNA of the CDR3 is TGTGCCGTAGAGACAGGGGGGACCAAAAACATTCAGTACTTC.

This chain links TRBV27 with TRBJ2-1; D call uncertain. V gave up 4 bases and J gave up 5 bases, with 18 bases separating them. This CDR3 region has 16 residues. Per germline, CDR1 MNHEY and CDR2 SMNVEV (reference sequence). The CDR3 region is CASSSFSANAHNEQFF. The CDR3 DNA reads TGTGCCAGCAGTTCCTTCAGTGCGAACGCACACAATGAGCAGTTCTTC.

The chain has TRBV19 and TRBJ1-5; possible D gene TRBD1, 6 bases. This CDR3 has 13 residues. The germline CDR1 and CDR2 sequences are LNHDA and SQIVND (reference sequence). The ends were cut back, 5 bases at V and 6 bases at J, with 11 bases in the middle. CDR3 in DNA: TGTGCCAGTAGTCCCCAGGGGCCTCAGCCCCAGCATTTT. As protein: CASSPQGPQPQHF.

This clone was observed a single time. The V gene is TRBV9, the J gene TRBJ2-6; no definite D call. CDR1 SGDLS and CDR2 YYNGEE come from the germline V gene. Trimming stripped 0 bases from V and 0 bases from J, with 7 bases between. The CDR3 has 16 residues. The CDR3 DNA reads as TGTGCCAGCAGCGTAGGAGGCGTCTCTGGGGCCAACGTCCTGACTTTC. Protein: CASSVGGVSGANVLTF.

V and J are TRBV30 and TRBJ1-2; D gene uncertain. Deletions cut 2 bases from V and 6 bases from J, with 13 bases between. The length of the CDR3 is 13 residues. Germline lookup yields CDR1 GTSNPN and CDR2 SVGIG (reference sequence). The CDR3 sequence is CAWSHHPNNGYTF. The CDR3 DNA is TGTGCCTGGAGTCACCACCCCAACAATGGCTACACCTTC.

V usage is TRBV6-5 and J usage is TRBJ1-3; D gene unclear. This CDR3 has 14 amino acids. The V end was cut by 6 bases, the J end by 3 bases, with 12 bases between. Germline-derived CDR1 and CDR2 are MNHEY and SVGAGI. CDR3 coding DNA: TGTGCCAGCAGACCCGACGAATTTGGAAACACCATATATTTT. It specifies CASRPDEFGNTIYF.

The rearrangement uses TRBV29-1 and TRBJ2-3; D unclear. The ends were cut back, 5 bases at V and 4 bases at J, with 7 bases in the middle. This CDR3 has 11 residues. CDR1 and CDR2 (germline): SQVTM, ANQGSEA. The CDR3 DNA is TGCAGCGTTCTTACGGCAGATACGCAGTATTTT. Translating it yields CSVLTADTQYF.

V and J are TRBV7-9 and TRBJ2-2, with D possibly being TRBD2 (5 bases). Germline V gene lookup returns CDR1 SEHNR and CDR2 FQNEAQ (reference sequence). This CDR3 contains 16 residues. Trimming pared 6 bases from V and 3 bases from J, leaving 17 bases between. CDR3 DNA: TGTGCCAGCAGACCTAAGCGGCGGATAGACACCGGGGAGCTGTTTTTT. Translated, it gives CASRPKRRIDTGELFF.

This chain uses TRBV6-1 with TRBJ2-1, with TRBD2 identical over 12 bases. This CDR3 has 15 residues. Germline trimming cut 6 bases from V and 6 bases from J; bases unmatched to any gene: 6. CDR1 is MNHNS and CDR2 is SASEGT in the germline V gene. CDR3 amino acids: CASSPSSGRANEQFF. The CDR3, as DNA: TGTGCCAGCAGCCCATCTAGCGGGAGGGCCAATGAGCAGTTCTTC.

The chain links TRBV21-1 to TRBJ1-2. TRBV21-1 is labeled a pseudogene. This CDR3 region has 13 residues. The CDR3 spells CASSPGRCYGYTF. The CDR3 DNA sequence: TGTGCCAGCAGTCCGGGCCGGTGCTATGGCTACACCTTC.

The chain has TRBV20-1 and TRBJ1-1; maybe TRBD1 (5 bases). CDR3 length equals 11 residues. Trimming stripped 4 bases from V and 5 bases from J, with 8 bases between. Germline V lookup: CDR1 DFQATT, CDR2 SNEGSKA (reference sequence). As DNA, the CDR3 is TGCAGTGCTATTCGGGGGACTGAAGCTTTCTTT. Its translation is CSAIRGTEAFF.

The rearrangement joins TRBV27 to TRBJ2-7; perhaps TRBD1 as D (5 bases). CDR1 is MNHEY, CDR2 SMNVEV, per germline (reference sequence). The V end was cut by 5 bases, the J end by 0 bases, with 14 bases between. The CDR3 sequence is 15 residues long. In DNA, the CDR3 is TGTGCCAGCAGTCAAAGACAGACCCGCTCCTACGAGCAGTACTTC. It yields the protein CASSQRQTRSYEQYF.

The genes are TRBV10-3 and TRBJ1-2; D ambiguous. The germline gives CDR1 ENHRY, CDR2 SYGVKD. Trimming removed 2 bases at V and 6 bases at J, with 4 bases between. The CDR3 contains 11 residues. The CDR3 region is CAISETDGYTF. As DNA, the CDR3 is TGTGCCATCAGTGAGACAGATGGCTACACCTTC.

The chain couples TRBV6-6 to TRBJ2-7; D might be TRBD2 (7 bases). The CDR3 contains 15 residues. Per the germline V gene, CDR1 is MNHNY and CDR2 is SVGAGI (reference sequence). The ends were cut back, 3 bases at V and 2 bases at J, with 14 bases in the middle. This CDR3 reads CASSYGGRGAYEQYF. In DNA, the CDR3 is TGTGCCAGCAGTTATGGGGGGAGGGGGGCCTACGAGCAGTACTTC.

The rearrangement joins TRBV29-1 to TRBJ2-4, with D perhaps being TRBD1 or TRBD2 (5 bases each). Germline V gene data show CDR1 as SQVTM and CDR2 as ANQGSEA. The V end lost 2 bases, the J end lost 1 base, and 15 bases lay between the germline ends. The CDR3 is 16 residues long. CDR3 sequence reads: CSVELSGPFAKNIQYF. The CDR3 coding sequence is TGCAGCGTTGAATTATCGGGGCCTTTTGCCAAAAACATTCAGTACTTC.

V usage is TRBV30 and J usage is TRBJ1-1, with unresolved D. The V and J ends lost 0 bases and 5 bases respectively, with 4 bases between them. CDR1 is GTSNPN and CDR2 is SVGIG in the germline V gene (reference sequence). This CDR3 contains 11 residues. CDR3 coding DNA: TGTGCCTGGAGTGTTCCGACTGAAGCTTTCTTT. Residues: CAWSVPTEAFF.

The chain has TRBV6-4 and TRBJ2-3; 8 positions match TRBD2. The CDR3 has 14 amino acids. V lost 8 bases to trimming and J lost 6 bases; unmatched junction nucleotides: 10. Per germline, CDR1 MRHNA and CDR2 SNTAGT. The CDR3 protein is CASDSGTIKDTQYF. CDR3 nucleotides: TGTGCCAGCGATAGCGGGACGATTAAGGATACGCAGTATTTT.

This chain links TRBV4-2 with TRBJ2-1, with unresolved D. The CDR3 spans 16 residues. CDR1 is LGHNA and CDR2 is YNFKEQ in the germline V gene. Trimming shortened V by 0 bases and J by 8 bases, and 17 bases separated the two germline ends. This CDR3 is CASSQDPYNSGYEQFF. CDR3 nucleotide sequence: TGTGCCAGCAGCCAAGATCCCTATAACTCGGGCTATGAGCAGTTCTTC.

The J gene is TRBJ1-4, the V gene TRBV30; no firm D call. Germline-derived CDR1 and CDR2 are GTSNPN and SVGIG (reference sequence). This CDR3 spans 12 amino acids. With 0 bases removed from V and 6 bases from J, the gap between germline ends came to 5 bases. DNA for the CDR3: TGTGCCTGGAGTGTACGTGATGAAAAACTGTTTTTT. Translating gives CAWSVRDEKLFF.

CDR3: CASSSAVRGEQYF. As DNA, the CDR3 is TGTGCCAGCAGTTCGGCCGTGAGGGGCGAGCAGTACTTC. The rearrangement joins TRBV27 to TRBJ2-7; D may correspond to TRBD1 or TRBD2 (5 bases each). Germline values: CDR1 MNHEY, CDR2 SMNVEV (reference sequence). Trimming took off 4 bases at V and 6 bases at J, with 13 bases between the two ends. The CDR3 runs to 13 residues.

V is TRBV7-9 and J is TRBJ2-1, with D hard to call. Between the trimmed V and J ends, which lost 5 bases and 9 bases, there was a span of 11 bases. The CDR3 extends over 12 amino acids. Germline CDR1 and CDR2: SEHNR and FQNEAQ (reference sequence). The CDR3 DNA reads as TGTGCCAGCAGCCCGGTGGGCGGTGAGCAGTTCTTC. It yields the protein CASSPVGGEQFF.

CDR3 sequence reads: CASSIGLAGTHNEQFF. As DNA, the CDR3 is TGTGCCAGCAGCATCGGACTAGCGGGGACCCACAATGAGCAGTTCTTC. The chain is built from TRBV9 and TRBJ2-1; TRBD2 matches at 12 bases. Unmatched junction bases numbered 7, after V lost 4 bases and J lost 5 bases. This CDR3 spans 16 amino acids. CDR1 and CDR2 from the germline V gene are SGDLS and YYNGEE.

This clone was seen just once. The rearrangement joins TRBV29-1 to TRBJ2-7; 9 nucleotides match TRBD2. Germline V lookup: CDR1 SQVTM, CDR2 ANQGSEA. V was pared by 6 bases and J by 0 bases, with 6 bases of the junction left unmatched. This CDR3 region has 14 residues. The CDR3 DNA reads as TGCAGCGTAGACCTAGCGGGATCCTCCTACGAGCAGTACTTC. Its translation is CSVDLAGSSYEQYF.

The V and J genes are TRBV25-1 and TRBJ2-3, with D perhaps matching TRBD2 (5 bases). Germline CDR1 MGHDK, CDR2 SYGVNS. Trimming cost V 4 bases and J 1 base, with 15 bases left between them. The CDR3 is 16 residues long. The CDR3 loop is CASSGHVAGGTDTQYF. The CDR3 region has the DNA TGTGCCAGCAGTGGGCATGTGGCGGGCGGCACAGATACGCAGTATTTT.

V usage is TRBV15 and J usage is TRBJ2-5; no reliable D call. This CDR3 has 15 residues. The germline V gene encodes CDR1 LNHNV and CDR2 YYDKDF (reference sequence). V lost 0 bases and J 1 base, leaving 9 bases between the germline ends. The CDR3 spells CATSRETGIQETQYF. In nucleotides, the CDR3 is TGTGCCACCAGCAGAGAAACGGGTATCCAAGAGACCCAGTACTTC.

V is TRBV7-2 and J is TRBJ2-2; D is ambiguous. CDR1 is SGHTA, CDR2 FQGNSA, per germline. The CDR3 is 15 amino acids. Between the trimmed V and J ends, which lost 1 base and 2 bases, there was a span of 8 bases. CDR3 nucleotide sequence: TGTGCCAGCAGCTTAGTAGCCTACAACACCGGGGAGCTGTTTTTT. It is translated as CASSLVAYNTGELFF.

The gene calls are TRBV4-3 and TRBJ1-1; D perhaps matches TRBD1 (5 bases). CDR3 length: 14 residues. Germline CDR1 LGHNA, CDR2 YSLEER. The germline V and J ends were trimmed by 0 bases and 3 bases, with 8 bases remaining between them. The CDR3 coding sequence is TGCGCCAGCAGCCAAGATGGGGCGGACACTGAAGCTTTCTTT. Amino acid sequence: CASSQDGADTEAFF.

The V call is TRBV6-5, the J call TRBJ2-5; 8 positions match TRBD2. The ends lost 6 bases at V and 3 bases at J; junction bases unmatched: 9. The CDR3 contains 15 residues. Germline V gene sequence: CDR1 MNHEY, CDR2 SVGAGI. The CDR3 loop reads CASRGLAGGEETQYF. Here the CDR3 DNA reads TGTGCCAGCAGAGGGCTAGCGGGTGGTGAAGAGACCCAGTACTTC.